Reported below is one T cell receptor beta chain. Its antigen remains unidentified. One base away there is no much larger clone; base qualities are not given. These data originate in a study of Siglec-9 on CD8 T cells in melanoma (dated by TCRdb to between 2018 and 2021). Describing the broader study: The study examined the expression of Siglec-9 on CD8+ T cells and how Siglec-9 regulates T cells within the melanoma tumor microenvironment. Study-wide conclusions, independent of this receptor: An effector memory CD8+ T-cell subset that appeared to accumulate within melanoma tumors was reported to be marked and regulated by Siglec-9.

Library preparation used the immunoSEQ multiplex PCR assay. The source is immuneACCESS, and TCRdb retained only in-frame sequences with V and J called. Part of the clones is not carried over; for the studies checked, unresolved V genes explain less than half of this, and the remainder is unexplained. The sample table records over 30,000 clones; about four fifths of these occur just once. 1.8% of the sample belongs to the ten largest clones. Its CDR3 holds 16 amino acids, cysteine through phenylalanine. The CDR3 DNA has 48 bases and is translated from base 1. Trimming removed 4 bases from V and 0 bases from J, leaving 14 bases between the germline ends. CDR1 is given as PRHDT and CDR2 as FYEKMQ, both from the germline V gene (reference sequence).

Recombination linked TRBV13 to TRBJ2-3; the D call could be TRBD1 or TRBD2, with each sharing 6 bases. The sequenced sample consisted of Siglec-9- CD8+ T cells sorted from blood. The sample's cell subset or site label, decoded: CD8 T cells lacking Siglec-9. This receptor was taken from a human donor in good health. The bases are TGTGCCAGCAGCTCCAGACAGGAGGGGAGCACAGATACGCAGTATTTT. Its protein is CASSSRQEGSTDTQYF.